The entry that follows covers one T cell receptor beta chain sequence. V was pared by 2 bases and J by 8 bases, with 5 bases of the junction left unmatched. This CDR3 has 14 amino acids. Per germline, CDR1 SEHNR and CDR2 FQNEAQ (reference sequence). This specimen comes from a study of CD8 T cells in Susac syndrome. An input of roughly 0.45 to 1 ug of RNA was subjected to reverse transcription using random hexamers. One entry per CDR3 protein results from TCRdb running MiXCR on the immunoSEQ multiplex PCR reads. The table includes 300,000 or so distinct CDR3 sequences, approximately 90% detected once. The TCR comes from a human donor with multiple sclerosis. Sequences were obtained from CD4+ T cells from PBMCs. The V and J genes are TRBV7-9 and TRBJ2-1, with 8 bases aligning to TRBD2. As DNA, the CDR3 is TGTGCCAGCAGCTTACGGGGGGGGGAGGATGAGCAGTTCTTC. It translates to CASSLRGGEDEQFF.